A selection of T cell receptor beta chains follows, all from one sample in a study of blood T cell repertoires in COVID-19. Produced via immunoSEQ multiplex PCR; TCRdb's table is partial and in-frame only. The table has about 31,000 clones, roughly 90% seen once. The sample was peripheral blood. The receptors shown here come from a woman aged 35 to 49 with active or convalescent COVID-19. Both conserved end residues are part of each CDR3. The D gene is left open where the match is weak. A clone size is listed for some rows: how often the clone was seen (once, few, many), or a class if it is expanded.

>TRBV5-1|TRBD2|NA|TRBJ2-1
CASSSTTSGGDEQFF
TGCGCCAGCAGCTCAACCACTAGCGGGGGGGATGAGCAGTTCTTC
>TRBV9|TRBD1|NA|TRBJ1-4
CASSRTGQEKLFF
TGTGCCAGCAGCAGGACAGGGCAGGAAAAACTGTTTTTT
>TRBV6-2/TRBV6-3|TRBD1|NA|TRBJ1-5
CASSYPLGQGMSNQPQHF
TGTGCCAGCAGTTACCCTCTAGGACAGGGGATGAGCAATCAGCCCCAGCATTTT
>TRBV18|NA|once|TRBJ2-3
CASSLQGLTDTQYF
TGTGCCAGCTCACTACAGGGACTAACAGATACGCAGTATTTT
>TRBV7-3|NA|NA|TRBJ2-3
CASSQMAATDTQYF
TGTGCCAGCAGCCAAATGGCGGCAACAGATACGCAGTATTTT
>TRBV7-2|TRBD2|NA|TRBJ2-7
CASSLGPSGGAGYEQYF
TGTGCCAGCAGCTTAGGCCCTAGCGGGGGGGCCGGGTACGAGCAGTACTTC
>TRBV11-1|NA|NA|TRBJ1-6
CASSTSSRYNSPLHF
TGTGCCAGCAGTACCTCATCGAGATATAATTCACCCCTCCACTTT
>TRBV6-2/TRBV6-3|TRBD1|NA|TRBJ1-5
CASSFRRTGAFGQPQHF
TGTGCCAGCAGTTTCCGCAGGACAGGGGCGTTCGGACAGCCCCAGCATTTT
>TRBV5-1|NA|NA|TRBJ2-7
CASSLGQGGYEQYF
TGCGCCAGCAGCTTGGGCCAGGGGGGCTACGAGCAGTACTTC
>TRBV5-1|NA|NA|TRBJ2-7
CASSSRDEQYF
TGCGCCAGCAGCTCACGGGACGAGCAGTACTTC
>TRBV27|TRBD1|NA|TRBJ1-1
CASSPYGARDRGTNTEAFF
TGTGCCAGCAGCCCTTACGGGGCTCGGGACAGAGGCACGAACACTGAAGCTTTCTTT
>TRBV28|NA|NA|TRBJ2-7
CASSLRGASSYEQYF
TGTGCCAGCAGTTTGCGGGGTGCTAGTTCCTACGAGCAGTACTTC
>TRBV2|TRBD1|NA|TRBJ2-7
CASSEGQGAYEQYF
TGTGCCAGCAGTGAAGGACAGGGGGCCTACGAGCAGTACTTC
>TRBV24-1|NA|NA|TRBJ2-2
CATSESGDWVTGELFF
TGTGCCACCAGTGAGTCAGGGGATTGGGTCACCGGGGAGCTGTTTTTT
>TRBV21-1|NA|NA|TRBJ2-7
CASSKAPVGQLTRYEQYF
TGTGCCAGCAGCAAAGCGCCCGTTGGACAGCTTACACGGTACGAGCAGTACTTC
>TRBV7-3|TRBD2|NA|TRBJ2-3
CASSLSGGADTQYF
TGTGCCAGCAGCTTATCGGGGGGTGCAGATACGCAGTATTTT
>TRBV2|NA|NA|TRBJ1-2
CASSDLAGYTF
TGTGCCAGCAGTGATCTGGCTGGCTACACCTTC
>TRBV6-5|NA|once|TRBJ1-5
CASTPGGLGNQPQHF
TGTGCCAGCACCCCGGGGGGTCTCGGCAATCAGCCCCAGCATTTT
>TRBV6-4|NA|NA|TRBJ2-3
CASSDGGATDTQYF
TGTGCCAGCAGTGACGGGGGGGCCACAGATACGCAGTATTTT
>TRBV28|TRBD2|NA|TRBJ2-7
CASSSARTSGAYEQYF
TGTGCCAGCAGCTCAGCCCGGACTAGCGGGGCCTACGAGCAGTACTTC
>TRBV28|NA|NA|TRBJ1-1
CASSLSGTTEAFF
TGTGCCAGCAGTTTGAGCGGGACCACTGAAGCTTTCTTT
>TRBV3-1/TRBV3-2|NA|once|TRBJ2-7
CASSHGGSYEQYF
TGTGCCAGCAGCCACGGGGGCTCCTACGAGCAGTACTTC
>TRBV5-1|NA|few|TRBJ2-7
CASSPAIGGYEQYF
TGCGCCAGCAGCCCCGCCATAGGGGGCTACGAGCAGTACTTC
>TRBV7-2|TRBD1|NA|TRBJ1-1
CASSLTQGRTEAFF
TGTGCCAGCAGCTTAACACAGGGGAGGACTGAAGCTTTCTTT
>TRBV4-1|NA|NA|TRBJ2-5
CASSPQDGGFETQYF
TGCGCCAGCAGCCCCCAGGACGGAGGTTTTGAGACCCAGTACTTC
>TRBV5-1|TRBD1|NA|TRBJ2-3
CASSLVQGLTDTQYF
TGCGCCAGCAGCTTGGTACAGGGGCTCACAGATACGCAGTATTTT
>TRBV30|TRBD1|NA|TRBJ1-3
CAWRGGYRGGSSGNTIYF
TGTGCCTGGAGGGGCGGATACAGGGGGGGATCCTCTGGAAACACCATATATTTT
>TRBV7-7|NA|NA|TRBJ2-1
CASSQSGSYNEQFF
TGTGCTAGCAGCCAGAGCGGATCCTACAATGAGCAGTTCTTC
>TRBV7-9|NA|NA|TRBJ2-7
CASSSTSYEQYF
TGTGCCAGCAGCTCGACTTCCTACGAGCAGTACTTC
>TRBV4-2|NA|NA|TRBJ1-2
CASSQDGAGVYGYTF
TGTGCCAGCAGCCAAGATGGTGCAGGGGTCTATGGCTACACCTTC
>TRBV9|NA|NA|TRBJ2-3
CASSVGVPDTQYF
TGTGCCAGCAGCGTCGGGGTTCCAGATACGCAGTATTTT
>TRBV11-2|TRBD1|NA|TRBJ2-6
CASSPGQVYGANVLTF
TGTGCCAGCAGCCCGGGACAGGTGTATGGGGCCAACGTCCTGACTTTC
>TRBV4-1|TRBD1|NA|TRBJ2-7
CASSQAQGAMEQYF
TGCGCCAGCAGCCAAGCGCAGGGGGCGATGGAGCAGTACTTC
>TRBV6-5|TRBD2|NA|TRBJ2-1
CASTETSGIYNEQFF
TGTGCCAGCACCGAAACTAGCGGGATCTACAATGAGCAGTTCTTC
>TRBV11-1|NA|NA|TRBJ2-3
CASSLIIGGSTDTQYF
TGTGCCAGCAGCTTAATCATCGGGGGTAGCACAGATACGCAGTATTTT
>TRBV4-2|NA|NA|TRBJ2-7
CASSQAGRAPYEQYF
TGTGCCAGCAGCCAAGCGGGAAGGGCCCCCTACGAGCAGTACTTC
>TRBV9|NA|NA|TRBJ1-1
CASSVGPGGTEAFF
TGTGCCAGCAGCGTAGGGCCGGGGGGCACTGAAGCTTTCTTT
>TRBV2|NA|NA|TRBJ2-3
CASSARRGSVTDTQYF
TGTGCCAGCAGTGCACGTCGAGGGAGCGTCACAGATACGCAGTATTTT
>TRBV7-9|TRBD1|NA|TRBJ2-7
CASSWDRGDDEQYF
TGTGCCAGCAGCTGGGACAGGGGGGACGACGAGCAGTACTTC
>TRBV28|TRBD2|NA|TRBJ2-1
CASNRLAYGNEQFF
TGTGCCAGCAATCGACTAGCGTATGGCAATGAGCAGTTCTTC
>TRBV5-5|TRBD2|NA|TRBJ2-1
CASSLLTSGYNEQFF
TGTGCCAGCAGCTTGCTGACTAGCGGTTACAATGAGCAGTTCTTC
>TRBV10-3|NA|NA|TRBJ2-3
CASGTQGYTDTQYF
TGTGCCAGCGGGACTCAAGGGTACACAGATACGCAGTATTTT
>TRBV29-1|TRBD1|NA|TRBJ2-1
CSGSGGTYNEQFF
TGCAGCGGTTCAGGGGGCACCTACAATGAGCAGTTCTTC